Detailed here is one TCR beta chain. This sample was taken from a study of Tregs in tolerant kidney transplant recipients. The table came from immunoSEQ multiplex PCR; TCRdb's copy has only in-frame clones and leaves some out. Among 62,000 or so clones listed, around 98% were seen once. The sequence came from a human donor who received a combined kidney and bone marrow transplant. This sample comprised Tregs from blood, obtained before the transplant.

CDR3 sequence: CASSPTGGPSGANVLTF. The CDR3, as DNA: TGTGCCAGCAGTCCGACAGGGGGCCCCTCTGGGGCCAACGTCCTGACTTTC. The chain employs TRBV2 and TRBJ2-6, with 10 nucleotides matching TRBD1. The CDR3 has 17 residues. The germline CDR1 and CDR2 sequences are SNHLY and FYNNEI. V shed 5 bases and J 0 bases; nucleotides not matched to a gene: 4.